The 5 T cell receptor beta chains in this list originate from one sample, sequenced in a study of CD8 T cells in ankylosing spondylitis. MiXCR was run by TCRdb on the 5' RACE reads, yielding one entry per CDR3 protein. The sample has approximately 350,000 distinct CDR3 sequences, 20% to 25% seen once; the top ten hold under 15%. Input material: blood, either unsorted or a sorted T cell fraction (not recorded which). Every receptor here comes from a male donor with ankylosing spondylitis or in good health (not recorded which).

The chain links TRBV12-3 or TRBV12-4 to TRBJ2-7; tentatively, D is TRBD2 (5 bases). The CDR3 is made up of 15 amino acids. The V gene lost 3 bases and the J gene lost 4 bases, with 16 bases spanning the gap. CDR3: CASSFLVAGRYEQYF. CDR3 DNA: TGTGCCAGCAGTTTTCTGGTTGCGGGCCGTTACGAGCAGTACTTC.

The genes are TRBV7-9 and TRBJ1-6; unclear D gene. Trimming stripped 5 bases from V and 5 bases from J, with 16 bases between. The CDR3 has 16 amino acids. Germline loops: CDR1 SEHNR, CDR2 FQNEAQ (reference sequence). DNA for the CDR3: TGTGCCAGCAGCGACGCTCGAACACGGAATAATTCACCCCTCCACTTT. This codes for CASSDARTRNNSPLHF.

The gene calls are TRBV7-9 and TRBJ1-6; 8 positions match TRBD1. With 3 bases clipped from V and 8 bases from J, the junction kept 3 bases outside the gene matches. CDR1 and CDR2 from the germline V gene are SEHNR and FQNEAQ (reference sequence). This CDR3 contains 14 residues. CDR3: CASSFPGGDSPLHF. The DNA of the CDR3 is TGTGCCAGCAGCTTCCCAGGGGGCGATTCACCCCTCCACTTT.

The V gene is TRBV2, the J gene TRBJ2-7; D is unclear. The CDR3 sequence is 14 residues long. Germline values: CDR1 SNHLY, CDR2 FYNNEI. Trimming shortened V by 7 bases and J by 1 base, and 14 bases separated the two germline ends. The CDR3 here is CASTSEGPSYEQYF. The CDR3 bases are TGTGCCAGCACGTCGGAAGGGCCATCCTACGAGCAGTACTTC.

The sample holds a few counts of this clonotype. The CDR3 protein is CSATGTESSYEQYF. The DNA of the CDR3 is TGCAGCGCAACCGGGACGGAGTCCTCCTACGAGCAGTACTTC. The V call is TRBV29-1, the J call TRBJ2-7; either TRBD1 or TRBD2 may fit D (5 bases each). V dropped 7 bases and J dropped 0 bases, with 16 bases sitting between them. Germline values: CDR1 SQVTM, CDR2 ANQGSEA. This CDR3 is built from 14 residues.